One and the same sample provided the 16 T cell receptor beta chains below, sequenced in a study of regulatory T cells in long-lasting Graves disease. Building of the TCR beta libraries involved iRepertoire HTBI primers and Arm-PCR of CDR3 regions. TCRdb passed the multiplex PCR reads through MiXCR, listing each CDR3 protein once. The sample records fewer than 550,000 distinct CDR3 sequences, about 16% being singletons. Noted time point: newly diagnosed GD, antithyroid drugs for less than 3 months. From RNA extracted from PBMCs, the TCR library was made. These data also formed part of another study, on T cells in Graves' hyperthyroidism and ophthalmopathy.

The source material was peripheral blood mononuclear cells (PBMCs), sampled at new diagnosis, from a patient treated with antithyroid drugs. The receptors derive from a woman aged 35-60 years with Graves disease.

This clonotype came up many times. This chain links TRBV20-1 with TRBJ2-5; no clear D. This CDR3 spans 12 amino acids. Trimming stripped 1 base from V and 5 bases from J, with 8 bases between. The germline gives CDR1 DFQATT, CDR2 SNEGSKA (reference sequence). The CDR3 region is CSARVGSETQYF. CDR3 nucleotides: TGCAGTGCTAGAGTGGGATCGGAGACCCAGTACTTC.

This CDR3 is CASSPGQQRTLNNEQFF. The CDR3 DNA follows: TGCGCCAGCAGCCCGGGACAGCAACGCACCCTCAACAATGAGCAGTTCTTC. The chain employs TRBV4-1 and TRBJ2-1, with 7 positions matching TRBD1. Germline V CDR1 and CDR2: MGHRA, YSYEKL. Trimming took 4 bases from V and 5 from J; bases not matched to a gene: 14. The CDR3 length is 17 residues.

This clonotype has just a few counts. For the CDR3, the DNA is TGCGCCAGCAGCCAGAACTTCAAGGGGAAGGGTCAGCCCCAGCATTTT. As protein: CASSQNFKGKGQPQHF. V usage is TRBV4-1 and J usage is TRBJ1-5, with D perhaps TRBD1 (5 bases). The CDR3 covers 16 residues. The germline V gene has CDR1 MGHRA and CDR2 YSYEKL. The V gene lost 3 bases and the J gene lost 6 bases, with 18 bases spanning the gap.

This rearrangement joins TRBV7-9 to TRBJ1-1, with a possible D match to TRBD1 (5 bases). Trimming cost V 3 bases and J 3 bases, with 14 bases left between them. Germline V CDR1 and CDR2: SEHNR, FQNEAQ (reference sequence). CDR3 length: 15 amino acids. The DNA for the CDR3 is TGTGCCAGCAGCTTGGCGGGCCGGGGGGACACTGAAGCTTTCTTT. This gives the protein CASSLAGRGDTEAFF.

This clonotype was seen repeatedly, ten times or more. V usage is TRBV12-3 or TRBV12-4 and J usage is TRBJ1-3; TRBD1 might be the D (5 bases). The germline V and J ends were trimmed by 7 bases and 0 bases, with 13 bases remaining between them. The CDR3 is 15 residues long. CDR3 coding DNA: TGTGCCAGCAAATCGAACGGGGGCTCTGGAAACACCATATATTTT. It translates to CASKSNGGSGNTIYF.

This clonotype was observed at least ten times. The gene calls are TRBV7-8 and TRBJ2-3, with 9 bases fitting TRBD2. The CDR3 is 16 amino acids. V was pared by 4 bases and J by 6 bases, with 11 bases of the junction left unmatched. Per germline, CDR1 SGHVS and CDR2 FQNEAQ. CDR3 protein: CASSSRGGPFLDTQYF. The CDR3 DNA sequence: TGTGCCAGCAGCTCGCGGGGGGGGCCTTTTTTGGATACGCAGTATTTT.

This clonotype was seen at least ten times. The rearrangement links TRBV6-2 or TRBV6-3 to TRBJ1-5, with D hard to call. V lost 2 bases, J lost 1 base, and 9 bases lay in between. This CDR3 region has 15 residues. Per germline, CDR1 MNHEY and CDR2 SVGEGT. The CDR3 bases are TGTGCCAGCAGTTACAGTCGAGGAAGCAATCAGCCCCAGCATTTT. This translates into CASSYSRGSNQPQHF.

The chain is built from TRBV18 and TRBJ2-2; 7 bases are a match to TRBD1. This CDR3 has 17 residues. The germline gives CDR1 KGHSH, CDR2 LQKENI. V lost 3 bases and J lost 5; bases outside the gene matches: 12. CDR3 DNA: TGTGCCAGCTCACCCCGTGCCCCGGGACAGACTACCGGGGAGCTGTTTTTT. It codes for CASSPRAPGQTTGELFF. Complete variable domain (other parts from reference TRBV18 and TRBJ2-2): NAGVMQNPRHLVRRRGQEARLRCSPMKGHSHVYWYRQLPEEGLKFMVYLQKENIIDESGMPKERFSAEFPKEGPSILRIQQVVRGDSAAYFCASSPRAPGQTTGELFFGEGSRLTVL.

This clonotype was observed many times. The J gene is TRBJ2-5, the V gene TRBV28; D is unclear. Trimming left V 3 bases short and J 5 bases short, with 19 bases between. Germline V lookup: CDR1 MDHEN, CDR2 SYDVKM. The CDR3 is made up of 16 amino acids. The CDR3 region is CASSFQFTRPEETQYF. DNA of the CDR3: TGTGCCAGCAGTTTTCAATTTACGAGGCCAGAGGAGACCCAGTACTTC.

This clonotype was observed at least ten times. The chain links TRBV28 to TRBJ2-7, with D tentatively TRBD2 (5 bases). CDR3 length: 13 residues. V gave up 5 bases and J gave up 2 bases, with 10 bases separating them. From germline, CDR1 is MDHEN and CDR2 SYDVKM. This CDR3 reads CASSPTRAYEQYF. The CDR3 DNA is TGTGCCAGCAGTCCCACGAGGGCCTACGAGCAGTACTTC.

As to this clonotype: The junction differs from germline at one of its ends, possibly a read error. The V gene is TRBV29-1, the J gene TRBJ2-3; 9 bases fit TRBD2. This CDR3 is 19 amino acids long. Germline loops: CDR1 SQVTM, CDR2 ANQGSEA. The CDR3 is CSVLGLAGILYLSTNTQYF. In nucleotides, the CDR3 is TGCAGCGTTTTGGGGCTAGCGGGGATTCTCTACTTGAGCACAAATACGCAGTATTTT.

This clonotype was picked up many times. The gene calls are TRBV12-3 or TRBV12-4 and TRBJ1-2; tentative D call: TRBD1 (6 bases). CDR3 length: 13 residues. V dropped 5 bases and J dropped 11 bases, with 18 bases sitting between them. The CDR3 DNA is TGTGCCAGCAGTACGGGACACGGATCTCTATACACCTTC. Translating it yields CASSTGHGSLYTF.

This clonotype was counted only a few times. The chain recombines TRBV6-2 or TRBV6-3 with TRBJ2-7; tentatively, D is TRBD1 or TRBD2 (6 bases each). The CDR3 is 16 amino acids. Germline CDR1 and CDR2: MNHEY and SVGEGT. Trimming pared 11 bases from V and 6 bases from J, leaving 29 bases between. CDR3 in amino acids: CAVLAGGGTLVGEQYF. The DNA for the CDR3 is TGTGCCGTCCTGGCCGGAGGGGGGACCTTAGTTGGCGAGCAGTACTTC.

This clonotype was detected a few times. The chain links TRBV6-1 to TRBJ2-1; D possibly corresponds to TRBD2 (7 bases). This CDR3 region has 16 residues. V gave up 6 bases and J gave up 6 bases, with 21 bases separating them. The germline gives CDR1 MNHNS, CDR2 SASEGT. This CDR3 is CASRTSRGAEGNEQFF. The CDR3 DNA sequence: TGTGCCAGCAGGACCTCACGGGGGGCGGAAGGCAATGAGCAGTTCTTC.

The chain is built from TRBV6-1 and TRBJ2-6; D gene ambiguous. Germline values: CDR1 MNHNS, CDR2 SASEGT. V was cut by 5 bases and J by 0 bases, with 17 bases left in between. CDR3 length: 18 residues. The CDR3 bases are TGTGCCAGCAGTCCATCCATGACTCCCCTCTCTGGGGCCAACGTCCTGACTTTC. Its protein product is CASSPSMTPLSGANVLTF.

The chain joins TRBV19 to TRBJ2-3; D not resolved. In germline, CDR1 is LNHDA, CDR2 SQIVND (reference sequence). This CDR3 is 12 amino acids long. Trimming shortened V by 4 bases and J by 6 bases, and 8 bases separated the two germline ends. As DNA, the CDR3 is TGTGCCAGTAGTACCCGATCCGATACGCAGTATTTT. Residues: CASSTRSDTQYF.